The 27 T cell receptor beta chains given below trace back to one sample, sequenced in a study of metastatic and nonmetastatic thyroid tumors. TCRdb re-called clones via MiXCR from the PCR reads. This table holds fewer than 3,500 clones, approximately 26% found once. Among the patients, none had received any treatment before thyroid surgery. Sample: tumor tissue. The source of these receptors is a female donor with papillary thyroid cancer or a benign thyroid nodule (not recorded which). Some clones in this sample may be carry-over from other donors' samples.

In this sample, this clone is large. The genes are TRBV15 and TRBJ2-7; TRBD2 is a possible D gene (6 bases). Looked up from germline, CDR1 is LNHNV and CDR2 is YYDKDF (reference sequence). Trimming cost V 0 bases and J 2 bases, with 14 bases left between them. The CDR3 consists of 16 residues. In nucleotides, the CDR3 is TGTGCCACCAGCAGAGATGGAGGGACCCCCCCCTACGAGCAGTACTTC. This codes for CATSRDGGTPPYEQYF.

This clone was found a few times. The genes are TRBV28 and TRBJ2-1; 8 bases align to TRBD2. After removal of 4 bases from V and 4 bases from J, the junction contained 9 bases not matched to a gene. From germline, CDR1 is MDHEN and CDR2 SYDVKM. The CDR3 contains 16 residues. The CDR3 DNA reads as TGTGCCAGCAGTTCACCACCGGGACTAGGTTACAATGAGCAGTTCTTC. Its protein is CASSSPPGLGYNEQFF.

This chain joins TRBV27 and TRBJ2-3; 14 bases are a match to TRBD2. CDR3 length: 17 amino acids. Germline-derived CDR1 and CDR2 are MNHEY and SMNVEV (reference sequence). V lost 4 bases, J lost 2 bases, and 5 bases stayed unmatched. CDR3 protein: CASSSRLAGGITDTQYF. The DNA for the CDR3 is TGTGCCAGCAGTTCCCGACTAGCGGGAGGGATCACAGATACGCAGTATTTT.

The chain employs TRBV28 and TRBJ2-3; 8 bases map to TRBD2. From germline, CDR1 is MDHEN and CDR2 SYDVKM. V trimming: 5 bases; J trimming: 3 bases; junction bases outside the gene matches: 10. This CDR3 comprises 16 residues. The CDR3 DNA reads as TGTGCCAGCAGTGCCTCGTTGGCGGGGGGAACAGATACGCAGTATTTT. This sequence encodes CASSASLAGGTDTQYF. Supplemented by reference TRBV28 and TRBJ2-3, the full variable domain reads DVKVTQSSRYLVKRTGEKVFLECVQDMDHENMFWYRQDPGLGLRLIYFSYDVKMKEKGDIPEGYSVSREKKERFSLILESASTNQTSMYLCASSASLAGGTDTQYFGPGTRLTVL.

This clone qualifies as large. The V and J genes are TRBV24-1 and TRBJ2-2; perhaps TRBD2 as D (5 bases). This CDR3 comprises 14 residues. The V and J ends lost 5 bases and 7 bases respectively, with 13 bases between them. CDR1 and CDR2 (germline): KGHDR, SFDVKD. CDR3 region: CATSVPLVFGELFF. CDR3 bases: TGTGCCACCAGTGTACCACTAGTGTTCGGGGAGCTGTTTTTT.

This clone ranks as medium-sized. This rearrangement joins TRBV5-6 to TRBJ2-7, with D perhaps matching TRBD1 or TRBD2 (5 bases each). Germline CDR1 and CDR2: SGHDT and YYEEEE. The V end was cut by 0 bases, the J end by 5 bases, with 15 bases between. The CDR3 spans 15 residues. CDR3 protein: CASSLAAQGANEQYF. Written as DNA, the CDR3 is TGTGCCAGCAGCTTGGCCGCCCAGGGAGCGAACGAGCAGTACTTC.

This clone turned up a few times. This sequence joins TRBV6-1 and TRBJ2-1; 8 positions match TRBD2. This CDR3 has 13 residues. The J segment lost 5 bases and the V segment lost 7 bases, leaving 4 bases of the junction unmatched. The germline gives CDR1 MNHNS, CDR2 SASEGT. The CDR3 DNA is TGTGCCAGCATCCCACTAGCGGACAATGAGCAGTTCTTC. Its protein product is CASIPLADNEQFF.

This sequence joins TRBV20-1 and TRBJ2-1; 9 bases are shared with TRBD1. V gave up 0 bases and J gave up 9 bases; unmatched junction bases: 9. Per germline, CDR1 DFQATT and CDR2 SNEGSKA (reference sequence). The CDR3 consists of 15 residues. The CDR3 reads CSAREGQGLGSEQFF. CDR3 bases: TGCAGTGCTAGAGAGGGACAGGGATTGGGAAGTGAGCAGTTCTTC.

V usage is TRBV5-1 and J usage is TRBJ2-2; a possible D gene is TRBD1 (6 bases). This CDR3 has 15 residues. Germline V CDR1 and CDR2: SGHRS, YFSETQ. V gave up 3 bases and J gave up 2 bases, with 11 bases separating them. CDR3 bases: TGCGCCAGCAGCTCGGGGACAATCAACACCGGGGAGCTGTTTTTT. This translates into CASSSGTINTGELFF. The complete variable domain, with remaining parts taken from reference TRBV5-1 and TRBJ2-2, reads KAGVTQTPRYLIKTRGQQVTLSCSPISGHRSVSWYQQTPGQGLQFLFEYFSETQRNKGNFPGRFSGRQFSNSRSEMNVSTLELGDSALYLCASSSGTINTGELFFGEGSRLTVL.

This clone was found a few times. The chain uses TRBV28 and TRBJ2-1; TRBD2 matches at 7 bases. This CDR3 has 13 residues. In germline, CDR1 is MDHEN, CDR2 SYDVKM. J gave up 1 base and V 10 bases, and 4 bases lay outside the gene matches. As DNA, the CDR3 is TGTGCCACTGGGGGGGTTTCCTACAATGAGCAGTTCTTC. Amino acids: CATGGVSYNEQFF.

This clone is medium-sized. The chain employs TRBV28 and TRBJ2-2; 7 positions match TRBD1. Germline-derived CDR1 and CDR2 are MDHEN and SYDVKM. V was clipped by 4 bases and J by 4 bases; unmatched bases: 6. This CDR3 comprises 15 residues. DNA of the CDR3: TGTGCCAGCAGTTCCCAGGGACAGATCACCGGGGAGCTGTTTTTT. This sequence encodes CASSSQGQITGELFF.

This clone counts as medium-sized (0.01 to 0.1%). The V and J genes are TRBV7-6 and TRBJ2-2; D is ambiguous. The CDR3 consists of 16 residues. Trimming took off 1 base at V and 0 bases at J, with 9 bases between the two ends. Germline CDR1 and CDR2: SGHVS and FNYEAQ. The CDR3 DNA sequence: TGTGCCAGCAGCTTAGATCCCGCTACGAACACCGGGGAGCTGTTTTTT. The encoded protein is CASSLDPATNTGELFF.

This clone was detected only a few times. This chain uses TRBV6-1 with TRBJ2-7; possible D gene TRBD2, 5 bases. The length of the CDR3 is 11 residues. V shed 11 bases and J shed 5 bases, with 13 bases lying between them. The germline gives CDR1 MNHNS, CDR2 SASEGT. CDR3 sequence (DNA): TGTGCCGGAGCGACCGGGGACGAGCAGTACTTC. It codes for CAGATGDEQYF.

By sample fraction, this clone is medium-sized. This chain connects TRBV28 to TRBJ2-1, with D tentatively TRBD1 (6 bases). Trimming shortened V by 6 bases and J by 7 bases, and 19 bases separated the two germline ends. Germline V gives CDR1 MDHEN, CDR2 SYDVKM. The length of the CDR3 is 15 residues. The CDR3: CASSSTGTTFNEQFF. The CDR3 bases are TGTGCCAGCAGCTCTACAGGGACGACCTTTAATGAGCAGTTCTTC. Based on the CDR3 plus reference TRBV28 and TRBJ2-1, the full variable domain is DVKVTQSSRYLVKRTGEKVFLECVQDMDHENMFWYRQDPGLGLRLIYFSYDVKMKEKGDIPEGYSVSREKKERFSLILESASTNQTSMYLCASSSTGTTFNEQFFGPGTRLTVL.

The rearrangement uses TRBV6-1 and TRBJ2-3; TRBD2 matches at 14 bases. Germline loops: CDR1 MNHNS, CDR2 SASEGT. V shed 4 bases, J shed 2 bases, and the junction held 8 bases outside the gene matches. This CDR3 has 18 amino acids. For the CDR3, the DNA is TGTGCCAGCAGTGCCGGGACTAGCGGGGGCCATTTCACAGATACGCAGTATTTT. This encodes CASSAGTSGGHFTDTQYF.

V and J are TRBV6-5 and TRBJ2-7, with 9 bases identical to TRBD2. After removal of 8 bases from V and 1 base from J, the junction contained 3 bases not matched to a gene. CDR1 is MNHEY, CDR2 SVGAGI, per germline. The CDR3 extends over 13 amino acids. In nucleotides, the CDR3 is TGTGCCAGCGTCCTAGCGGGGTCCTACGAGCAGTACTTC. Encoded protein: CASVLAGSYEQYF.

This clone was counted a few times. This chain joins TRBV6-1 and TRBJ1-2, with 11 bases matching TRBD1. The germline V gene encodes CDR1 MNHNS and CDR2 SASEGT. V shed 6 bases, J shed 4 bases, and the junction held 7 bases outside the gene matches. The CDR3 has 15 residues. The CDR3: CASSRDRGGGYGYTF. DNA of the CDR3: TGTGCCAGCAGCCGGGACAGGGGGGGCGGCTATGGCTACACCTTC.

The chain joins TRBV9 to TRBJ2-3; 8 positions agree with TRBD2. Germline-derived CDR1 and CDR2 are SGDLS and YYNGEE. V lost 0 bases to trimming and J lost 6 bases; unmatched junction nucleotides: 15. The CDR3 extends over 18 amino acids. Here the CDR3 reads CASSVVSNRVGGRDTQYF. The DNA for the CDR3 is TGTGCCAGCAGCGTAGTCTCCAACAGGGTCGGCGGGAGGGATACGCAGTATTTT. The full variable domain, completed using reference TRBV9 and TRBJ2-3, is DSGVTQTPKHLITATGQRVTLRCSPRSGDLSVYWYQQSLDQGLQFLIQYYNGEERAKGNILERFSAQQFPDLHSELNLSSLELGDSALYFCASSVVSNRVGGRDTQYFGPGTRLTVL.

The chain links TRBV20-1 to TRBJ1-2, with D possibly matching TRBD1 (5 bases). The CDR3 covers 11 residues. Germline-derived CDR1 and CDR2 are DFQATT and SNEGSKA (reference sequence). The CDR3 reads CSASGGGGYTF. In nucleotides, the CDR3 is TGCAGCGCATCCGGCGGGGGTGGCTACACCTTC.

On this clone: Germline is not matched at one junction end, which may reflect a read error. The chain joins TRBV6-2 or TRBV6-3 to TRBJ2-2, with D unclear. The CDR3 contains 12 residues. Germline V CDR1 and CDR2: MNHEY, SVGEGT. This CDR3 is CASSYSTEELFF. The CDR3 DNA sequence: TGTGCCAGCAGTTACTCTACCGAGGAGCTGTTTTTT.

This clone was seen just once. This chain uses TRBV15 with TRBJ2-2; 14 nucleotides align to TRBD2. J gave up 2 bases and V 0 bases, and 11 bases lay outside the gene matches. CDR1 LNHNV and CDR2 YYDKDF come from the germline V gene (reference sequence). This CDR3 has 21 residues. Written as DNA, the CDR3 is TGTGCCACCAGCAGAGAAAGAACCGGGACTAGCGGGGGAGGTAACACCGGGGAGCTGTTTTTT. It yields the protein CATSRERTGTSGGGNTGELFF.

This clone showed up just a few times. V usage is TRBV6-1 and J usage is TRBJ1-4; 8 bases fit TRBD1. J gave up 8 bases and V 4 bases, and 12 bases lay outside the gene matches. The CDR3 has 16 amino acids. Germline V gene lookup returns CDR1 MNHNS and CDR2 SASEGT. The CDR3 nucleotides are TGTGCCAGCAGTGCTTTCCTACCGGCAGGGGGCGAAAAACTGTTTTTT. Its protein is CASSAFLPAGGEKLFF.

The CDR3 coding sequence is TGTGCCAGCAGTTACGAGGGGACAGGGGGCAACTATGGCTACACCTTC. It encodes CASSYEGTGGNYGYTF. The chain combines TRBV6-2 or TRBV6-3 with TRBJ1-2; TRBD1 matches at 12 bases. CDR1 MNHEY and CDR2 SVGEGT come from the germline V gene. The CDR3 is 16 residues long. V was pared by 2 bases and J by 2 bases, with 3 bases of the junction left unmatched.

On this clone: Since no conserved phenylalanine or tryptophan closes the CDR3, a read error is the likely cause. The DNA is left out, because the CDR3 cannot be placed on it with certainty; the CDR3 is given as TCRdb lists it. The chain couples TRBV7-2 to TRBJ1-6. The CDR3 has 9 residues if both end residues are counted. CDR1 is SGHTA, CDR2 FQGNSA, per germline. The CDR3 is CASSQDARS.

The CDR3 DNA reads as TGTGCCAGCAGTTACCCTACTAGCGGAAACAATGAGCAGTTCTTC. Translating it yields CASSYPTSGNNEQFF. The chain is built from TRBV6-2 or TRBV6-3 and TRBJ2-1; TRBD2 aligns across 8 bases. The V gene end was trimmed by 2 bases and the J gene end by 5 bases; junction bases not matched to a gene: 5. CDR3 length: 15 residues. In germline, CDR1 is MNHEY, CDR2 SVGEGT.

This clone was seen at least ten times. V gene TRBV5-4 combines with J gene TRBJ1-4; 7 nucleotides agree with TRBD1. There are 15 residues in the CDR3. In germline, CDR1 is SGHNT, CDR2 YYREEE (reference sequence). The V segment lost 4 bases and the J segment 4 bases; nucleotides outside the gene matches: 7. The CDR3 bases are TGTGCCAGCAGCGCCAACAGGGGCGTTAATGAAAAACTGTTTTTT. Amino acid sequence: CASSANRGVNEKLFF.

This clone was detected a few times. This rearrangement joins TRBV11-1 to TRBJ2-2; 10 bases fit TRBD1. V trimming: 3 bases; J trimming: 2 bases; junction bases outside the gene matches: 3. The CDR3 runs 16 residues. CDR1 is SGHAT and CDR2 is FQDESV in the germline V gene (reference sequence). As DNA, the CDR3 is TGTGCCAGCAGCTTCCAGACAGGGGGCAACACCGGGGAGCTGTTTTTT. It encodes CASSFQTGGNTGELFF.